A single sample gave rise to the 5 T cell receptor beta chains below, sequenced in a study of shared clonotypes between healthy human individuals (dated by TCRdb to 2018 to 2020). The library was made by the immunoSEQ multiplex PCR assay. The table was pulled from immuneACCESS by TCRdb, which kept in-frame rearrangements only. Such tables lose some clones; where checked, under half of the loss comes from unresolved V genes, and the rest has no known cause. The sample profile shows approximately 620,000 clones; roughly 97% of them were found once. Jointly, the top ten make up 0.055% to 0.07% of the sample. Sequencing was done on a sample of naive CD4+ T cells sorted from blood. According to the study, the label for this sample's cell subset or site signals: CD45RA+ positively selected. The source is a woman in her 30s in good health.

The gene calls are TRBV20-1 and TRBJ1-4; no reliable D call. Trimming shortened V by 7 bases and J by 0 bases, and 3 bases separated the two germline ends. There are 11 residues in the CDR3. Germline lookup yields CDR1 DFQATT and CDR2 SNEGSKA (reference sequence). CDR3 in amino acids: CSVATNEKLFF. The DNA for the CDR3 is TGCAGTGTTGCAACTAATGAAAAACTGTTTTTT.

The chain combines TRBV2 with TRBJ2-5, with D possibly TRBD1 on 6 matching bases. The V gene's germline CDR1 is SNHLY and CDR2 FYNNEI. Trimming left V 2 bases short and J 8 bases short, with 21 bases between. The CDR3 extends over 16 amino acids. The CDR3 protein is CASSENKLDSKRTQYF. CDR3 sequence (DNA): TGTGCCAGCAGTGAAAATAAACTGGACAGTAAGAGAACCCAGTACTTC. Full variable domain (remainder filled in from reference TRBV2 and TRBJ2-5): EPEVTQTPSHQVTQMGQEVILRCVPISNHLYFYWYRQILGQKVEFLVSFYNNEISEKSEIFDDQFSVERPDGSNFTLKIRSTKLEDSAMYFCASSENKLDSKRTQYFGPGTRLLVL.

The gene calls are TRBV11-2 and TRBJ2-1; tentatively, D is TRBD1 (5 bases). Germline CDR1 and CDR2: SGHAT and FQNNGV. This CDR3 region has 14 residues. Trimming pared 2 bases from V and 5 bases from J, leaving 10 bases between. As DNA, the CDR3 is TGTGCCAGCAGCTTACTAGACAGTAACAATGAGCAGTTCTTC. Residues: CASSLLDSNNEQFF.

The rearrangement links TRBV5-1 to TRBJ1-6; D not certain. Germline CDR1 reads SGHRS; CDR2 reads YFSETQ. The CDR3 is made up of 14 amino acids. The V end lost 4 bases, the J end lost 7 bases, and 12 bases lay between the germline ends. CDR3 sequence (DNA): TGCGCCAGCAGCAGGAGGGTGGGGAATTCACCCCTCCACTTT. It yields the protein CASSRRVGNSPLHF.

Regarding this clone: Additional DNA sequences in this sample encode the identical CDR3. V gene TRBV18 combines with J gene TRBJ1-4; no clear D gene. The CDR3 is 12 residues long. Trimming cost V 3 bases and J 8 bases, with 7 bases left between them. The germline CDR1 and CDR2 sequences are KGHSH and LQKENI. CDR3 in DNA: TGTGCCAGCTCACCTTCTGGGGAAAAACTGTTTTTT. Translation: CASSPSGEKLFF.